The next 16 T cell receptor beta chains were all read from a single sample in a study of graft-versus-host responses after intestinal transplantation. These receptors are not linked to any known antigen. The data were produced by immunoSEQ multiplex PCR, yet TCRdb's version contains in-frame clones alone and is incomplete. The sample has 70,000 to 75,000 clones; roughly 90% are singletons. Sequencing used unstimulated CD8+ T cells sorted from spleen or lymph node cells, obtained before intestinal transplant. These receptors all stem from a human donor who received an intestinal transplant.

This chain joins TRBV7-9 and TRBJ2-7; D is perhaps TRBD1 (6 bases). Trimming stripped 5 bases from V and 3 bases from J, with 20 bases between. Germline CDR1 reads SEHNR; CDR2 reads FQNEAQ (reference sequence). The CDR3 sequence is 16 residues long. CDR3 in amino acids: CASSPEEQGQGYEQYF. The DNA of the CDR3 is TGTGCCAGCAGCCCAGAGGAACAGGGCCAGGGCTACGAGCAGTACTTC.

This clone was seen a few times. V usage is TRBV19 and J usage is TRBJ1-2, with D unresolved. CDR3 length: 12 residues. Trimming stripped 3 bases from V and 8 bases from J, with 10 bases between. CDR1 and CDR2 (germline): LNHDA, SQIVND (reference sequence). The CDR3 loop reads CASSIGGWGYTF. CDR3 sequence (DNA): TGTGCCAGTAGTATTGGCGGTTGGGGCTACACCTTC.

This CDR3 reads CASTQRLAGTDTQYF. The CDR3 region has the DNA TGTGCCAGCACCCAAAGGCTAGCGGGTACAGATACGCAGTATTTT. The chain recombines TRBV2 with TRBJ2-3, with 8 nucleotides matching TRBD2. J was trimmed by 3 bases and V by 7 bases; bases with no gene match: 9. The CDR3 totals 15 residues. Germline values: CDR1 SNHLY, CDR2 FYNNEI.

The rearrangement uses TRBV28 and TRBJ1-4; D possibly corresponds to TRBD1 (6 bases). V gave up 10 bases and J gave up 2 bases, with 17 bases separating them. Germline V gene data show CDR1 as MDHEN and CDR2 as SYDVKM. The CDR3 covers 15 residues. In nucleotides, the CDR3 is TGTGCCACCTACGCGGGGGGCGGGACTAATGAAAAACTGTTTTTT. Its protein is CATYAGGGTNEKLFF.

The gene calls are TRBV6-5 and TRBJ1-2; tentative D call: TRBD1 (5 bases). V lost 5 bases to trimming and J lost 3 bases, with 16 bases between them. The CDR3 is 15 amino acids. Germline values: CDR1 MNHEY, CDR2 SVGAGI. CDR3 in amino acids: CASSGGLEGDYGYTF. The CDR3 DNA is TGTGCCAGCAGTGGGGGGTTGGAAGGGGACTATGGCTACACCTTC.

The rearrangement uses TRBV28 and TRBJ1-2; 7 nucleotides align to TRBD1. Germline values: CDR1 MDHEN, CDR2 SYDVKM. The CDR3 has 15 amino acids. The ends lost 4 bases at V and 4 bases at J; junction bases unmatched: 9. In nucleotides, the CDR3 is TGTGCCAGCAGTTCTGAGGGGGCTGGAAGCTATGGCTACACCTTC. As protein: CASSSEGAGSYGYTF.

The genes are TRBV4-1 and TRBJ1-4, with D unresolved. Trimming pared 2 bases from V and 5 bases from J, leaving 12 bases between. Germline V gene lookup returns CDR1 MGHRA and CDR2 YSYEKL. There are 15 residues in the CDR3. The CDR3 loop is CASSQQTWRNEKLFF. In DNA form, the CDR3 reads TGCGCCAGCAGCCAACAGACCTGGAGGAATGAAAAACTGTTTTTT.

The genes are TRBV5-1 and TRBJ2-7; 8 bases line up with TRBD1. Per the germline V gene, CDR1 is SGHRS and CDR2 is YFSETQ. J gave up 5 bases and V 3 bases, and 4 bases lay outside the gene matches. CDR3 size: 13 residues. The CDR3 nucleotides read TGCGCCAGCAGCTGGACAGGGTTCGACGAGCAGTACTTC. It codes for CASSWTGFDEQYF.

The chain uses TRBV27 and TRBJ2-7; 7 nucleotides match TRBD2. CDR3 length equals 13 residues. Germline V CDR1 and CDR2: MNHEY, SMNVEV (reference sequence). With 3 bases clipped from V and 7 bases from J, the junction kept 6 bases outside the gene matches. CDR3 nucleotides: TGTGCCAGCAGTTTTGGGGCCGGGGGGGAGCAGTACTTC. Its translation is CASSFGAGGEQYF.

The rearrangement links TRBV5-1 to TRBJ2-7, with D perhaps TRBD2 (5 bases). V lost 4 bases, J lost 2 bases, and 13 bases lay in between. Germline loops: CDR1 SGHRS, CDR2 YFSETQ. The CDR3 consists of 14 residues. CDR3 DNA sequence: TGCGCCAGCAGCATCGACTACCCCGCCTACGAGCAGTACTTC. Residues: CASSIDYPAYEQYF.

This clone was picked up a small number of times. The chain has TRBV7-6 and TRBJ1-4; TRBD1 agrees at 11 bases. Germline CDR1 and CDR2: SGHVS and FNYEAQ. This CDR3 contains 12 residues. V trimming: 4 bases; J trimming: 14 bases; junction bases outside the gene matches: 3. CDR3 bases: TGTGCCAGCAGCTCCGGACAGGGGGCCCTGTTTTTT. Translated: CASSSGQGALFF.

V is TRBV27 and J is TRBJ2-7; TRBD2 is a possible D gene (5 bases). CDR1 is MNHEY and CDR2 is SMNVEV in the germline V gene (reference sequence). The CDR3 length is 13 residues. The V and J ends lost 6 bases and 9 bases respectively, with 18 bases between them. Here the CDR3 reads CASRKEATTGQYF. The CDR3 DNA sequence: TGTGCCAGCAGAAAGGAGGCTACGACCGGGCAGTACTTC.

The chain links TRBV7-8 to TRBJ2-6, with D unresolved. V was cut by 3 bases and J by 5 bases, with 11 bases left in between. In germline, CDR1 is SGHVS, CDR2 FQNEAQ. This CDR3 has 15 amino acids. CDR3 nucleotide sequence: TGTGCCAGCAGCTTTTTTCCAGAACGGGCCAACGTCCTGACTTTC. It translates to CASSFFPERANVLTF.

The chain has TRBV9 and TRBJ2-1, with D hard to call. V shed 1 base and J shed 7 bases, with 18 bases lying between them. This CDR3 has 16 amino acids. CDR1 is SGDLS and CDR2 is YYNGEE in the germline V gene. The CDR3 sequence: CASSVRPPESGNEQFF. Here the CDR3 DNA reads TGTGCCAGCAGCGTAAGGCCCCCCGAATCCGGGAATGAGCAGTTCTTC. Variable domain in full (rest from reference TRBV9 and TRBJ2-1): DSGVTQTPKHLITATGQRVTLRCSPRSGDLSVYWYQQSLDQGLQFLIQYYNGEERAKGNILERFSAQQFPDLHSELNLSSLELGDSALYFCASSVRPPESGNEQFFGPGTRLTVL.

The genes are TRBV7-9 and TRBJ2-4, with D perhaps TRBD1 (7 bases). This CDR3 is 16 amino acids long. Germline values: CDR1 SEHNR, CDR2 FQNEAQ (reference sequence). The ends were cut back, 4 bases at V and 1 base at J, with 14 bases in the middle. As DNA, the CDR3 is TGTGCCAGCAGCTCCGACAGGGAGGAGGCCAAAAACATTCAGTACTTC. Encoded protein: CASSSDREEAKNIQYF.

This clone was seen a handful of times. V and J are TRBV6-7 and TRBJ2-1; D unclear. TRBV6-7 has ORF status, its function being uncertain. This CDR3 contains 13 residues. V was trimmed by 0 bases and J by 15 bases, leaving 15 bases between them. This CDR3 is CASSYSTNLKRFF. The DNA of the CDR3 is TGTGCCAGCAGTTACTCGACCAATCTAAAGCGGTTCTTC.